This T cell receptor (beta chain) was sequenced in a study of somatic reversion in DOCK8 deficiency (dated by TCRdb to about 2020). Context from the whole study: The study compared T cell receptor beta repertoires of DOCK8-deficient patients, DOCK8-revertant patients and healthy volunteers. The DOCK8-deficient patients included in the study had already been reported in previous work. The study set out to investigate how, in DOCK8 deficiency, somatic reversion of pathogenic DOCK8 variants alters lymphocyte differentiation and function.

The paper's findings and limits, for the study overall: The methods did not specify, sample by sample, whether the source material for each sample was whole blood or PBMCs.

To note about this clonotype: The antigen this receptor binds is unknown. No base quality values were provided; no much bigger clone lies one nucleotide off.

Healthy control blood came from volunteer donors supplied by blood services in Australia and France. For the TCR repertoire analysis, genomic DNA was extracted either from whole blood samples or from PBMCs. Library prep was done by multiplex PCR. Using EuroClonality-NGS primers, the TRB libraries were generated through a one-step amplicon PCR run on 100 ng genomic DNA. Sequencing of TRB amplicons was performed on Illumina MiSeq instruments using 2 x 250 bp version 2 chemistry. Turning to the authors' computational methods: IMGT/HighV-QUEST was used for primary TRB sequence analysis and V(D)J annotation. Once nonfunctional clones had been removed and the data downsampled for comparisons between samples, VDJtools was used to evaluate repertoire diversity and composition. In TCRdb, the public reads were trimmed at Q25 with fastp and aligned with MiXCR, with productive beta chains retained. Rows with one shared CDR3 protein collapse into an entry with the most common genes and DNA. These V and J calls rely on TCRdb rather than the paper's analysis. In all, the sample holds about 2,600 distinct CDR3 sequences, and roughly 26% of those were seen once. Clones ranked in the top ten supply around a tenth of the sample.

Specimen: peripheral blood. The receptor was derived from a human donor in good health.

The DNA sequence is as follows: TGTGCCAGCAGCTTATCCTCCACGAACACCATATATTTT. Translated, it gives CASSLSSTNTIYF. The chain employs TRBV7-9 and TRBJ1-3; no confident D gene assignment can be made. Its CDR3 holds 13 amino acids, cysteine through phenylalanine. Just the 39-base CDR3 DNA is kept, in frame starting at base 1. V loses 2 bases, J loses 7 bases, and the germline ends lie 9 bases apart. The CDR1 and CDR2 encoded by the germline V gene (reference sequence) are SEHNR and FQNEAQ.